The 32 T cell receptor beta chains listed next were all sequenced from one sample in a study of blood T cells in healthy people across ages. Next came a second PCR, run for about 7 to 12 cycles, which used a sample-barcoded 5' primer along with a J-beta primer mix. TCRdb itself ran the 5' RACE reads through MiXCR, one entry per CDR3 protein. The table records 1.5 million to 2 million distinct CDR3 sequences, 49% of them present only once. Sequencing used blood. Receptors were obtained from a woman in her thirties or forties in good health.

This clonotype came up a few times. The chain combines TRBV20-1 with TRBJ2-5, with 7 bases matching TRBD2. Germline V gives CDR1 DFQATT, CDR2 SNEGSKA (reference sequence). This CDR3 comprises 13 residues. V was clipped by 5 bases and J by 4 bases; unmatched bases: 7. The CDR3, as DNA: TGCAGTGCTGGATTAATAGCGGGAGAGACCCAGTACTTC. Amino acid sequence: CSAGLIAGETQYF.

The chain couples TRBV27 to TRBJ1-2, with 10 bases fitting TRBD1. CDR1 and CDR2 from the germline V gene are MNHEY and SMNVEV (reference sequence). The CDR3 extends over 14 amino acids. With V trimmed by 5 bases and J by 8 bases, 8 bases remained unmatched. CDR3 bases: TGTGCCAGCAGTCCGGGACAGGGGATTAACGGCTACACCTTC. It yields the protein CASSPGQGINGYTF.

This chain connects TRBV7-9 to TRBJ2-1, with TRBD2 matching over 9 bases. Germline V gives CDR1 SEHNR, CDR2 FQNEAQ (reference sequence). The CDR3 sequence is 16 residues long. J lost 3 bases, V lost 2 bases, and 5 bases had no gene match. This chain's CDR3 is CASSLQVSGGYNEQFF. CDR3 nucleotides: TGTGCCAGCAGCTTACAGGTTAGCGGGGGCTACAATGAGCAGTTCTTC.

This chain connects TRBV20-1 to TRBJ2-3; 9 bases fit TRBD2. The CDR3 sequence is 14 residues long. The germline gives CDR1 DFQATT, CDR2 SNEGSKA (reference sequence). V was pared by 6 bases and J by 6 bases, with 10 bases of the junction left unmatched. Here the CDR3 DNA reads TGCAGTGCGATGCGCGCGGGGGGGTACGATACGCAGTATTTT. Its translation is CSAMRAGGYDTQYF.

This clonotype occurred a few times. CDR3 protein: CASSPLGLAPTDTQYF. CDR3 sequence (DNA): TGTGCCAGCAGTCCATTGGGACTAGCGCCCACAGATACGCAGTATTTT. The rearrangement joins TRBV6-2 or TRBV6-3 to TRBJ2-3; the match to TRBD2 covers 10 bases. This CDR3 region has 16 residues. V was clipped by 5 bases and J by 2 bases; unmatched bases: 7. From germline, CDR1 is MNHEY and CDR2 SVGEGT.

V usage is TRBV4-1 and J usage is TRBJ2-1; D is uncertain. Trimming removed 0 bases from V and 7 bases from J, with 13 bases in between. CDR1 MGHRA and CDR2 YSYEKL come from the germline V gene. The length of the CDR3 is 15 residues. CDR3 nucleotide sequence: TGCGCCAGCAGCCAAGAGAAAAAAGGTTGGAATGAGCAGTTCTTC. The encoded protein is CASSQEKKGWNEQFF.

This chain joins TRBV5-6 and TRBJ1-6; D is unclear. Trimming stripped 2 bases from V and 5 bases from J, with 11 bases between. Germline CDR1 and CDR2: SGHDT and YYEEEE. This CDR3 spans 15 amino acids. The CDR3, as DNA: TGTGCCAGCAGCTTTGGGTTTTCTGATAATTCACCCCTCCACTTT. Its translation is CASSFGFSDNSPLHF.

This clonotype was found a few times. The rearrangement links TRBV4-3 to TRBJ2-7; 8 bases match TRBD1. The germline CDR1 and CDR2 sequences are LGHNA and YSLEER. Losses at the gene ends were 1 base for V and 4 bases for J; bases not matched to a gene: 9. The CDR3 sequence is 16 residues long. CDR3 bases: TGCGCCAGCAGCCAAGTCATGCAGGGGGCCGCTTACGAGCAGTACTTC. Its protein product is CASSQVMQGAAYEQYF.

The chain joins TRBV6-2 or TRBV6-3 to TRBJ2-1; 11 bases map to TRBD1. The CDR3 consists of 15 residues. Germline CDR1 MNHEY, CDR2 SVGEGT. Trimming cost V 8 bases and J 9 bases; bases outside gene matches: 12. CDR3 sequence (DNA): TGTGCCAGCGAGGGACAGGGGGTTTGGTCAGGTGAGCAGTTCTTC. This codes for CASEGQGVWSGEQFF.

The rearrangement joins TRBV25-1 to TRBJ2-1; 11 nucleotides line up with TRBD2. Trimming cost V 8 bases and J 4 bases; bases outside gene matches: 7. The CDR3 length is 15 residues. Germline CDR1 MGHDK, CDR2 SYGVNS. DNA for the CDR3: TGTGCCAGCGGCTCTAGCGGGGGGCTTTACAATGAGCAGTTCTTC. Its protein product is CASGSSGGLYNEQFF. Filled out from reference TRBV25-1 and TRBJ2-1, the complete variable domain reads EADIYQTPRYLVIGTGKKITLECSQTMGHDKMYWYQQDPGMELHLIHYSYGVNSTEKGDLSSESTVSRIRTEHFPLTLESARPSHTSQYLCASGSSGGLYNEQFFGPGTRLTVL.

This sequence joins TRBV7-2 and TRBJ2-5, with D tentatively TRBD1 (5 bases). There are 15 residues in the CDR3. V was trimmed by 6 bases and J by 5 bases, leaving 19 bases between them. The germline CDR1 and CDR2 sequences are SGHTA and FQGNSA. CDR3 in amino acids: CASRLHPARDETQYF. In DNA form, the CDR3 reads TGTGCCAGCAGGTTACACCCGGCCAGGGATGAGACCCAGTACTTC.

The chain couples TRBV7-2 to TRBJ2-1; 7 positions match TRBD2. Germline V CDR1 and CDR2: SGHTA, FQGNSA. The V segment lost 6 bases and the J segment 9 bases; nucleotides outside the gene matches: 11. The CDR3 contains 14 residues. CDR3 in DNA: TGTGCCAGCAGACGAATAGGAGCGGGAATTGAGCAGTTCTTC. It yields the protein CASRRIGAGIEQFF.

This clonotype was counted between two and nine times. V and J are TRBV7-8 and TRBJ2-5; TRBD2 matches at 12 bases. The CDR3 is 18 amino acids. The germline gives CDR1 SGHVS, CDR2 FQNEAQ. V trimming: 1 base; J trimming: 5 bases; junction bases outside the gene matches: 11. The CDR3 loop reads CASSLVSLAGGRVETQYF. The DNA for the CDR3 is TGTGCCAGCAGCTTAGTTTCCCTAGCGGGGGGGCGGGTGGAGACCCAGTACTTC. Full variable domain (remainder filled in from reference TRBV7-8 and TRBJ2-5): GAGVSQSPRYKVAKRGQDVALRCDPISGHVSLFWYQQALGQGPEFLTYFQNEAQLDKSGLPSDRFFAERPEGSVSTLKIQRTQQEDSAVYLCASSLVSLAGGRVETQYFGPGTRLLVL.

V gene TRBV6-5 combines with J gene TRBJ2-1, with D possibly being TRBD2 (7 bases). The CDR3 is 17 amino acids. Per germline, CDR1 MNHEY and CDR2 SVGAGI. V lost 0 bases and J lost 14, with 26 bases in between. CDR3 nucleotides: TGTGCCAGCAGTTACTCGAGCCCCCAGGTCTCTGGGAGGGGGGAGTTCTTC. Protein: CASSYSSPQVSGRGEFF.

Worth noting for this clonotype: This could be a read error, since a much larger clone is one nucleotide away. This sequence joins TRBV7-2 and TRBJ2-5, with TRBD1 matching over 10 bases. Matching the DNA end better, TRBJ2-7 makes the J call doubtful. The CDR3 loop spans 14 amino acids. CDR1 and CDR2 (germline): SGHTA, FQGNSA. The CDR3 DNA reads as TGTGCCAGCAGCTCGGGACAGGGGAGGTGCGAGCAGTACTTC. Residues: CASSSGQGRCEQYF.

The chain combines TRBV7-2 with TRBJ1-2; D is uncertain. Per germline, CDR1 SGHTA and CDR2 FQGNSA. The CDR3 sequence is 15 residues long. Trimming took 2 bases from V and 4 from J, leaving 14 bases between them. In DNA form, the CDR3 reads TGTGCCAGCAGCTTATCCGAGGGTTTCGCCTATGGCTACACCTTC. The encoded protein is CASSLSEGFAYGYTF.

The rearrangement links TRBV7-2 to TRBJ2-1; tentative D call: TRBD2 (6 bases). Trimming left V 1 base short and J 1 base short, with 17 bases between. The CDR3 runs to 18 residues. Germline assignment: CDR1 SGHTA and CDR2 FQGNSA. This CDR3 is CASSLGRRERGSYNEQFF. Written as DNA, the CDR3 is TGTGCCAGCAGCTTAGGGCGTCGGGAGAGGGGTTCCTACAATGAGCAGTTCTTC. Supplemented by reference TRBV7-2 and TRBJ2-1, the full variable domain reads GAGVSQSPSNKVTEKGKDVELRCDPISGHTALYWYRQSLGQGLEFLIYFQGNSAPDKSGLPSDRFSAERTGGSVSTLTIQRTQQEDSAVYLCASSLGRRERGSYNEQFFGPGTRLTVL.

The rearrangement joins TRBV10-1 to TRBJ2-4; a weak D match, TRBD1 (5 bases). Germline V gives CDR1 WNHNN, CDR2 SYGVQD (reference sequence). Trimming cost V 3 bases and J 15 bases, with 21 bases left between them. The CDR3 consists of 14 residues. As DNA, the CDR3 is TGCGCCAGCAGTGATATAGGGGTCGGAAAGACCCGGTACTTC. Residues: CASSDIGVGKTRYF.

The gene calls are TRBV10-2 and TRBJ2-5, with 8 bases fitting TRBD2. The CDR3 runs to 15 residues. V was clipped by 2 bases and J by 5 bases; unmatched bases: 7. The germline CDR1 and CDR2 sequences are WSHSY and SAAADI. This CDR3 is CASSETAGVWETQYF. The DNA of the CDR3 is TGCGCCAGCAGTGAGACAGCGGGGGTATGGGAGACCCAGTACTTC.

The table lists this clonotype with a few counts. The chain uses TRBV29-1 and TRBJ1-2; the D is unclear. The CDR3 is 15 amino acids. CDR1 and CDR2 from the germline V gene are SQVTM and ANQGSEA. V was pared by 0 bases and J by 5 bases, with 16 bases between. In DNA, the CDR3 is TGCAGCGTTGAAGATCGTCAGGAAGGTTATTATGGCTACACCTTC. It translates to CSVEDRQEGYYGYTF.

The J gene is TRBJ2-3, the V gene TRBV14, with D unresolved. The CDR3 is made up of 14 amino acids. CDR1 and CDR2 from the germline V gene are SGHDN and FVKESK. The V gene lost 0 bases and the J gene lost 4 bases, with 8 bases spanning the gap. The CDR3 coding sequence is TGTGCCAGCAGCCAAGAATTGGGGTCAGATACGCAGTATTTT. Translating gives CASSQELGSDTQYF.

CDR3 nucleotides: TGCAGTGCCGTTAGCGGGGGGGTGCAGACCCAGTACTTC. Amino acids: CSAVSGGVQTQYF. The chain links TRBV20-1 to TRBJ2-5; 11 nucleotides agree with TRBD2. The CDR3 is 13 amino acids. The junction had 6 bases not matched to a gene; V was cut back by 6 bases and J by 6 bases. Germline V lookup: CDR1 DFQATT, CDR2 SNEGSKA (reference sequence).

The V call is TRBV7-9, the J call TRBJ1-6; D uncertain. The CDR3 loop spans 14 amino acids. Germline CDR1 SEHNR, CDR2 FQNEAQ (reference sequence). Trimming took 5 bases from V and 7 from J, leaving 12 bases between them. CDR3: CASSPEVSNSPLHF. CDR3 DNA sequence: TGTGCCAGCAGCCCGGAGGTTTCAAATTCACCCCTCCACTTT.

The V call is TRBV7-3, the J call TRBJ1-2, with 8 bases aligning to TRBD1. Germline V gives CDR1 SGHTA, CDR2 FQGTGA. The CDR3 loop spans 17 amino acids. V was clipped by 4 bases and J by 4 bases; unmatched bases: 14. CDR3 loop: CASSCKPNRGGFYGYTF. As DNA, the CDR3 is TGTGCCAGCAGCTGCAAACCTAACAGGGGGGGCTTCTATGGCTACACCTTC. The full variable domain, with the rest looked up from reference TRBV7-3 and TRBJ1-2, is GAGVSQTPSNKVTEKGKYVELRCDPISGHTALYWYRQSLGQGPEFLIYFQGTGAADDSGLPNDRFFAVRPEGSVSTLKIQRTERGDSAVYLCASSCKPNRGGFYGYTFGSGTRLTVV.

The V call is TRBV28, the J call TRBJ1-2; D not certain. V was trimmed by 5 bases and J by 5 bases, leaving 12 bases between them. CDR3 length equals 13 residues. Per the germline V gene, CDR1 is MDHEN and CDR2 is SYDVKM. CDR3 nucleotides: TGTGCCAGCAGTGTGCTGTCCCTTTATGGCTACACCTTC. It codes for CASSVLSLYGYTF.

The chain joins TRBV6-2 or TRBV6-3 to TRBJ1-2, with D unclear. The CDR3 spans 16 residues. Germline V gives CDR1 MNHEY, CDR2 SVGEGT. V was clipped by 0 bases and J by 0 bases, with 11 bases between them. Here the CDR3 reads CASSYSRITANYGYTF. The CDR3 bases are TGTGCCAGCAGTTACTCCCGGATCACTGCTAACTATGGCTACACCTTC.

This clonotype was observed a few times. The chain carries TRBV12-3 or TRBV12-4 and TRBJ1-5; no reliable D call. The V gene lost 5 bases and the J gene lost 1 base, with 27 bases spanning the gap. This CDR3 has 20 residues. CDR3 protein: CASSPQPGPNTLMSNQPQHF. CDR3 DNA sequence: TGTGCCAGCAGTCCCCAGCCGGGTCCGAATACCCTCATGAGCAATCAGCCCCAGCATTTT.

The CDR3 loop is CASRKQGYEQFF. The CDR3 coding sequence is TGTGCCAGCAGAAAACAGGGCTATGAGCAGTTCTTC. The V and J genes are TRBV6-5 and TRBJ2-1, with D tentatively TRBD1 (6 bases). CDR1 and CDR2 (germline): MNHEY, SVGAGI. V shed 6 bases and J shed 8 bases, with 11 bases lying between them. The CDR3 contains 12 residues.

V and J are TRBV13 and TRBJ2-1, with D maybe TRBD1 (5 bases). CDR1 and CDR2 (germline): PRHDT, FYEKMQ (reference sequence). This CDR3 comprises 15 residues. Between the trimmed V and J ends, which lost 6 bases and 4 bases, there was a span of 16 bases. CDR3 DNA sequence: TGTGCCAGCAGTCGCCAGGGTAACCATTACAATGAGCAGTTCTTC. Translation gives CASSRQGNHYNEQFF.

This clonotype occurred a few times. The chain recombines TRBV5-6 with TRBJ2-6; no clear D gene. V was cut by 4 bases and J by 0 bases, with 11 bases left in between. This CDR3 is built from 16 residues. Germline V gene sequence: CDR1 SGHDT, CDR2 YYEEEE. DNA for the CDR3: TGTGCCAGCAGCCAAACCGACTCCTCTGGGGCCAACGTCCTGACTTTC. It specifies CASSQTDSSGANVLTF.

V gene TRBV19 combines with J gene TRBJ2-5, with 11 bases matching TRBD1. V dropped 1 base and J dropped 4; count of bases not matched to a gene: 8. The CDR3 loop spans 17 amino acids. The germline CDR1 and CDR2 sequences are LNHDA and SQIVND (reference sequence). For the CDR3, the DNA is TGTGCCAGTAGTATAGGAATACTGGACAGGGGGCGAGAGACCCAGTACTTC. Protein product: CASSIGILDRGRETQYF.

This clonotype was recorded a few times. The chain has TRBV4-1 and TRBJ2-4; D remains unclear. The germline V and J ends were trimmed by 1 base and 2 bases, with 9 bases remaining between them. The CDR3 covers 15 residues. Looked up from germline, CDR1 is MGHRA and CDR2 is YSYEKL. The CDR3: CASSQVSETKNIQYF. In DNA, the CDR3 is TGCGCCAGCAGCCAAGTATCGGAGACCAAAAACATTCAGTACTTC.